The 2 T cell receptor beta chains presented below share a single source sample, sequenced in a study of beta chain features in type 1 diabetes. Expressed TCRB transcripts were sequenced because the isolated RNA had all been reverse transcribed beforehand. This table comes from immunoSEQ multiplex PCR, and its TCRdb copy is limited to in-frame clones, with some not included. Of about 360,000 clones listed, approximately 12% are singletons. The specimen was naive CD4+ T cells from blood. These receptors were taken from a man aged 18 to 29 in good health.

The gene calls are TRBV14 and TRBJ2-2; the D gene is possibly TRBD1 (5 bases). The CDR3 extends over 13 amino acids. From germline, CDR1 is SGHDN and CDR2 FVKESK. V was pared by 3 bases and J by 13 bases, with 15 bases between. The CDR3, as DNA: TGTGCCAGCAGCCACTCCCCTCAGGGTGGGCTGTTTTTT. Translating gives CASSHSPQGGLFF.

This clone was detected a few times. This chain links TRBV5-4 with TRBJ2-2; D ambiguous. V lost 3 bases to trimming and J lost 2 bases, with 8 bases between them. This CDR3 comprises 14 residues. In germline, CDR1 is SGHNT, CDR2 YYREEE (reference sequence). In nucleotides, the CDR3 is TGTGCCAGCAGCTCCCCGACTAACACCGGGGAGCTGTTTTTT. This translates into CASSSPTNTGELFF.